This T cell receptor (beta chain) was found in a study of neoadjuvant anti-PD-1 for oral cavity cancer. Study-level information: Before surgery, most patients got three to four biweekly 3 mg/kg nivolumab doses. Patients without progression received a fourth nivolumab dose around day 43, then surgical resection on days 50-56. Study results and caveats: TCR analyses covered only a few patients per response group.

This table comes from immunoSEQ multiplex PCR, and its TCRdb copy is limited to in-frame clones, with some not included. Of approximately 83,000 clones listed, less than 85% are singletons. As concerns this clone: Its antigen is undetermined.

Blood cells were analyzed directly, without culture or expansion. The material was PBMCs, obtained before nivolumab (anti-PD-1) treatment. The receptor was derived from a person between 40 and 85 years old with oral cavity squamous cell carcinoma.

In DNA, the CDR3 is TGTGCCAGCAGCGGACTAGCGGGGTCCTACGAGCAGTACTTC. Protein product: CASSGLAGSYEQYF. This chain connects TRBV11-2 to TRBJ2-7; TRBD2 matches 12 bases. Germline V gives CDR1 SGHAT, CDR2 FQNNGV. The length of the CDR3 is 14 residues. The junction had 0 bases not matched to a gene; V was cut back by 5 bases and J by 1 base.